Shown below are 10 T cell receptor beta chains from a single sample sequenced in a study of T cells in Graves' hyperthyroidism and ophthalmopathy. TCR beta CDR3 sequences were amplified from RNA transcripts. TCR CDR3 underwent first-round RT-PCR with the HTBI primer set. TCRdb re-called the multiplex PCR reads through MiXCR, storing one row per CDR3 protein. The sample consists of 400,000 to 500,000 distinct CDR3 sequences, roughly 15% of them appearing once. The sequencing input was blood. The receptors here all came from a man aged 18 to 29 with Graves' ophthalmopathy.

This clonotype was seen ten or more times. This CDR3 reads CASSDGGLAVSYEQYF. CDR3 nucleotides: TGTGCCAGCAGTGACGGGGGACTAGCGGTCTCCTACGAGCAGTACTTC. The chain employs TRBV2 and TRBJ2-7, with 11 bases matching TRBD2. CDR1 is SNHLY, CDR2 FYNNEI, per germline. V lost 3 bases and J lost 0; bases outside the gene matches: 4. The CDR3 totals 16 residues.

This clonotype occurred a few times. V and J are TRBV20-1 and TRBJ2-7; maybe TRBD1 (6 bases). This CDR3 comprises 14 residues. V lost 6 bases to trimming and J lost 0 bases, with 15 bases between them. The germline CDR1 and CDR2 sequences are DFQATT and SNEGSKA (reference sequence). CDR3 region: CSALDSLSSYEQYF. As DNA, the CDR3 is TGCAGTGCCCTGGACAGCCTGAGCTCCTACGAGCAGTACTTC.

This clonotype was observed at least ten times. This chain connects TRBV27 to TRBJ1-2, with 7 positions matching TRBD1. Germline-derived CDR1 and CDR2 are MNHEY and SMNVEV (reference sequence). The ends lost 6 bases at V and 4 bases at J; junction bases unmatched: 5. This CDR3 region has 13 residues. CDR3 bases: TGTGCCAGCAGGCCCTGGGACAGCTATGGCTACACCTTC. It translates to CASRPWDSYGYTF.

A few counts support this clonotype. The chain is built from TRBV6-1 and TRBJ2-4, with TRBD1 as a possible D gene (5 bases). The CDR3 is made up of 17 amino acids. V was trimmed by 4 bases and J by 0 bases, leaving 16 bases between them. Germline V lookup: CDR1 MNHNS, CDR2 SASEGT. CDR3 protein: CASSGPEGVGAKNIQYF. CDR3 nucleotides: TGTGCCAGCAGTGGACCTGAAGGGGTTGGAGCCAAAAACATTCAGTACTTC.

This clonotype has at least ten counts. V usage is TRBV3-1 and J usage is TRBJ2-1; 9 positions agree with TRBD2. The germline gives CDR1 LGHDT, CDR2 YNNKEL (reference sequence). This CDR3 is built from 17 residues. J gave up 2 bases and V 4 bases, and 9 bases lay outside the gene matches. CDR3 protein: CASSPVTSGRPYNEQFF. CDR3 DNA: TGTGCCAGCAGCCCCGTTACTAGCGGGCGACCCTACAATGAGCAGTTCTTC.

This chain links TRBV7-9 with TRBJ2-2; the match to TRBD1 covers 10 bases. The germline V gene has CDR1 SEHNR and CDR2 FQNEAQ (reference sequence). With 5 bases clipped from V and 6 bases from J, the junction kept 6 bases outside the gene matches. The CDR3 runs to 15 residues. Written as DNA, the CDR3 is TGTGCCAGCAGCACCCGGGACAGGGGTGCCGGGGAGCTGTTTTTT. This translates into CASSTRDRGAGELFF.

This clonotype was counted many times. The rearrangement uses TRBV12-3 or TRBV12-4 and TRBJ1-1; unclear D gene. This CDR3 region has 13 residues. V lost 3 bases to trimming and J lost 0 bases, with 5 bases between them. The CDR3 region has the DNA TGTGCCAGCAGTTTCCCGATGAACACTGAAGCTTTCTTT. Encoded protein: CASSFPMNTEAFF.

The V gene is TRBV9, the J gene TRBJ1-5; possible D gene TRBD1, 5 bases. The CDR3 is 15 residues long. Germline lookup yields CDR1 SGDLS and CDR2 YYNGEE. Trimming pared 1 base from V and 5 bases from J, leaving 13 bases between. The CDR3 spells CASSVSGTGDQPQHF. For the CDR3, the DNA is TGTGCCAGCAGCGTATCTGGGACGGGAGATCAGCCCCAGCATTTT.

The chain is built from TRBV2 and TRBJ2-3; TRBD2 matches 9 bases. The CDR3 runs to 17 residues. CDR1 and CDR2 from the germline V gene are SNHLY and FYNNEI. J was trimmed by 2 bases and V by 6 bases; bases with no gene match: 12. DNA for the CDR3: TGTGCCAGCAGCGCCCCCGGACTAGCGCGTTACACAGATACGCAGTATTTT. This sequence encodes CASSAPGLARYTDTQYF.

This clonotype has at least ten counts. The chain carries TRBV5-1 and TRBJ1-1; TRBD1 agrees at 7 bases. The V gene end was trimmed by 7 bases and the J gene end by 0 bases; junction bases not matched to a gene: 9. Per germline, CDR1 SGHRS and CDR2 YFSETQ. The CDR3 runs 15 residues. For the CDR3, the DNA is TGCGCCAGCCGGGACAGCTTCACGTTGAACACTGAAGCTTTCTTT. Amino acids: CASRDSFTLNTEAFF.